There are a few counts of the clone carrying this TCR beta chain. What it recognizes is unknown. Noted time point: week 3, after first cycle of checkpoint inhibitor. Disease control meant complete response, partial response or stable disease at 12 weeks. The sample comes from a study of blood T cell dynamics during melanoma immunotherapy. Study outcomes and limitations: The study could not tell melanoma-specific clones from general immune activation. Disease-control patients' PBMC repertoires became either more clonal or more diverse at W3.

CDR1 and CDR2 (germline): SEHNR, FQNEAQ (reference sequence). This CDR3 has 16 residues. J gave up 4 bases and V 5 bases, and 13 bases lay outside the gene matches. Method: immunoSEQ multiplex PCR; TCRdb's copy keeps in-frame clones and lacks some. The sample carries about 10,000 clones, roughly nine tenths recorded once. V usage is TRBV7-9 and J usage is TRBJ1-2, with TRBD1 matching 7 bases. The clonotype was recovered from a human donor with melanoma. The input for sequencing was blood, taken from a patient treated with checkpoint blockade. CDR3 DNA sequence: TGTGCCAGCAGCCTAGTACCGCCACAGGGGAGCTATGGCTACACCTTC. Translating it yields CASSLVPPQGSYGYTF.